The 2 T cell receptor beta chains in this list originate from one sample, sequenced in a study of CD8 T cells in ankylosing spondylitis. Via MiXCR, TCRdb re-called the 5' RACE reads, giving one row per CDR3 protein. The table includes approximately 90,000 distinct CDR3 sequences, over 6.5% detected once. The specimen sequenced was blood, either unsorted or a sorted T cell fraction (not recorded which). The receptors originated from a male donor with ankylosing spondylitis or in good health (not recorded which).

The table lists this clonotype with many counts. CDR3 residues: CASSKLGYEQYF. The CDR3 region has the DNA TGTGCCAGTAGTAAGTTAGGCTACGAGCAGTACTTC. The chain uses TRBV19 and TRBJ2-7, with D uncertain. Trimming took 4 bases from V and 3 from J, leaving 7 bases between them. Germline CDR1 LNHDA, CDR2 SQIVND (reference sequence). The CDR3 totals 12 residues.

V and J are TRBV20-1 and TRBJ2-2, with 11 bases aligning to TRBD2. With 0 bases clipped from V and 5 bases from J, the junction kept 5 bases outside the gene matches. Germline V gives CDR1 DFQATT, CDR2 SNEGSKA (reference sequence). CDR3 length equals 16 residues. Here the CDR3 DNA reads TGCAGTGCTAGAGATTCCCGACTAGCGGGAACCGGGGAGCTGTTTTTT. Protein: CSARDSRLAGTGELFF.